The rows below give T cell receptor beta chains drawn from one sample of a study of shared clonotypes between healthy human individuals. Method: immunoSEQ multiplex PCR; TCRdb's copy keeps in-frame clones and lacks some. The profile shows about 2.5 million clones, around 93% of them singletons. The material sequenced was naive CD4+ T cells from PBMCs. These TCRs come from a man aged 18 to 30 in good health. Some clones in this sample may be carry-over from other donors' samples. Each CDR3 is given with its conserved first and last residue. The D gene is left open where the match is weak. Clone size, where shown, is once, few, many, or a class for clones that have expanded.

cdr3_nt,cdr3_aa,j_call,v_call,d_call,clone_size
TGTGCCAGCAGTCTGACGACAACTAATGAAAAACTGTTTTTT,CASSLTTTNEKLFF,TRBJ1-4,TRBV2,NA,once
TGTGCCAGCAGCGCGGGACAGCCCAAGGGGGAGACCCAGTACTTC,CASSAGQPKGETQYF,TRBJ2-5,TRBV7-9,NA,NA
TGTGCCAGCAGTTCCCTCCTCAGGGGCCACAATCAGCCCCAGCATTTT,CASSSLLRGHNQPQHF,TRBJ1-5,TRBV27,NA,NA
TGTGCCAGCAGGACCGGGACGCCTTACTTC,CASRTGTPYF,TRBJ1-2,TRBV6-1,NA,once
TGTGCCAGCAGCACCTATCGGGACACTTACGAGCAGTACTTC,CASSTYRDTYEQYF,TRBJ2-7,TRBV11-2,NA,once
TGTGCCTGGAGTGCGATACTGTCCCGTGAAAAACTGTTTTTT,CAWSAILSREKLFF,TRBJ1-4,TRBV30,NA,NA
TGCAGTGCTAGAGAATGGGAGACCCAGTACTTC,CSAREWETQYF,TRBJ2-5,TRBV20-1,NA,NA
TGTGCCAGCAGCTTAGAGGGCAGATACTATGGCTACACCTTC,CASSLEGRYYGYTF,TRBJ1-2,TRBV7-2,NA,NA
TGTGCCAGCAGTTCGCACACCAACAGGGGCAATGAGCAGTTCTTC,CASSSHTNRGNEQFF,TRBJ2-1,TRBV6-5,TRBD1,NA
TGTGCCAGCAGCTCTACACAGGGGGCCTCCGGGGAGCTGTTTTTT,CASSSTQGASGELFF,TRBJ2-2,TRBV11-3,TRBD1,NA
TGTGCCAGTAGTTCAAGACAGGCGACCTACGAGCAGTACTTC,CASSSRQATYEQYF,TRBJ2-7,TRBV19,NA,once
TGTGCCAGCGGGGACAGGGGTGAGACCCAGTACTTC,CASGDRGETQYF,TRBJ2-5,TRBV7-2,TRBD1,NA
TGCGCCAGCAGCTTGTTGGCAGACTCTGGGGCCAACGTCCTGACTTTC,CASSLLADSGANVLTF,TRBJ2-6,TRBV5-1,NA,NA
TGTGCCAGCAGTGAAAGTGGGAGGGGACAGAGCTATGGCTACACCTTC,CASSESGRGQSYGYTF,TRBJ1-2,TRBV6-1,TRBD1,NA
TGCGCCAGCAGCGGACTAGCGGGAGGTGATGAGACCCAGTACTTC,CASSGLAGGDETQYF,TRBJ2-5,TRBV5-1,TRBD2,NA
TGTGCCAGCCGAGAAGGGCCGGGCACCGGGGAGCTGTTTTTT,CASREGPGTGELFF,TRBJ2-2,TRBV6-5,NA,NA
TGTGCCAGCAGCCCGTCGACAGGGACCTCCTACAATGAGCAGTTCTTC,CASSPSTGTSYNEQFF,TRBJ2-1,TRBV11-2,TRBD1,NA
TGTGCCAGCAGTTTATACGGGACATATATCCAAGAGACCCAGTACTTC,CASSLYGTYIQETQYF,TRBJ2-5,TRBV27,NA,NA
TGTGCCAGCAGCCCAAGGACAGCGAGCTCTGGAAACACCATATATTTT,CASSPRTASSGNTIYF,TRBJ1-3,TRBV9,NA,NA
TGTGCCAGCAGCTTAGGACCTAAAGAGACCCAGTACTTC,CASSLGPKETQYF,TRBJ2-5,TRBV7-3,NA,NA
TGTGCCAGCCAGGGGCAGTCCCACACTGAAGCTTTCTTT,CASQGQSHTEAFF,TRBJ1-1,TRBV6-1,NA,few
TGTGCCAGCTCAACGGGACAGGGCTGGGGCGAGCAGTACTTC,CASSTGQGWGEQYF,TRBJ2-7,TRBV18,TRBD1,NA
TGCAGCGTTGAAGATTTGGGACGCCGGAAGCCCTACGAGCAGTACTTC,CSVEDLGRRKPYEQYF,TRBJ2-7,TRBV29-1,NA,NA
TGCGCCAGCAGCCAAGATGAGCTAGCGGGAATGGGAGGACTCCGGGGTACGCAGTATTTT,CASSQDELAGMGGLRGTQYF,TRBJ2-3,TRBV4-1,TRBD2,NA
TGTGCCAGCAGTTTAATATCCTCGGTTCACGGGGGATGGGGTTTGGACACTGAAGCTTTCTTT,CASSLISSVHGGWGLDTEAFF,TRBJ1-1,TRBV27,NA,NA
TGTGCCAGCAGCCGGACTAGCGGGAGTCCCTCCCCCCACGAGCAGTACTTC,CASSRTSGSPSPHEQYF,TRBJ2-7,TRBV5-4,TRBD2,NA
TGCGCCAGCAGCCAAGCGGGAGGGTACACAGATACGCAGTATTTT,CASSQAGGYTDTQYF,TRBJ2-3,TRBV4-3,TRBD2,NA
TGTGCCAGCTCACCCCCGGGAAGATATGGCTACACCTTC,CASSPPGRYGYTF,TRBJ1-2,TRBV18,NA,NA
TGCAGTGCTGCTTCGGAAGCGGAAGCTTTCTTT,CSAASEAEAFF,TRBJ1-1,TRBV20-1,NA,NA
TGTGCCAGCAGCTTAGCAGGGCCTAACTATGGCTACACCTTC,CASSLAGPNYGYTF,TRBJ1-2,TRBV28,NA,NA
TGCGCCAGCAGCTTGACAGGAACCTACAATGAGCAGTTCTTC,CASSLTGTYNEQFF,TRBJ2-1,TRBV5-1,NA,NA